This T cell receptor beta chain was obtained from a study of cytomegalovirus exposure and HLA in healthy donors. Study-wide points: In most subjects, TCR beta sequences reportedly gave accurate predictions of HLA-A and HLA-B alleles. Later work associated fewer than 20,000 TCR beta sequences with HLA alleles at 0.05 false discovery rate.

Sampled while nominally healthy, donors likely had unrecorded immune exposures. This clone was counted a few times. Its antigen is currently unknown. V trimming: 8 bases; J trimming: 2 bases; junction bases outside the gene matches: 5. Per germline, CDR1 SNHLY and CDR2 FYNNEI. The CDR3 spans 15 residues. It was with 60 Vbeta and 13 Jbeta primers that the PCR ran. In the original analysis: Later analysis identified some 88 million unique TCR beta chains, 9 million to 12 million shared. The data were produced by immunoSEQ multiplex PCR, yet TCRdb's version contains in-frame clones alone and is incomplete. That table furnishes V, J and clone size, whereas the DNA furnished D and trimming. The sample has roughly 130,000 clones, 70% to 85% seen once; the top ten hold 8.8%.

The TCR sequence derives from a woman between 45 and 60 years old in good health and CMV-seropositive. The V call is TRBV2, the J call TRBJ2-1; 11 bases line up with TRBD2. Sequencing used PBMCs. CDR3 DNA: TGTGCCAGCGGAGGGACTAGCGGACCCTACAATGAGCAGTTCTTC. Its protein is CASGGTSGPYNEQFF.